These 32 T cell receptor beta chains were sequenced from one sample in a study of blood T cell repertoires in COVID-19. Produced via immunoSEQ multiplex PCR; TCRdb's table is partial and in-frame only. The table lists 260,000 or so clones, about nine tenths of them singletons, with roughly 1.2% in the top ten. The specimen sequenced was PBMCs or T cells enriched from blood (not recorded which). The receptors here all came from a middle-aged woman with acute COVID-19.

V gene TRBV10-3 combines with J gene TRBJ2-5; no firm D call. The V end lost 8 bases, the J end lost 4 bases, and 8 bases lay between the germline ends. The CDR3 runs 11 residues. Germline V gives CDR1 ENHRY, CDR2 SYGVKD. DNA for the CDR3: TGTGCCATCTCACCAGGAGAGACCCAGTACTTC. It codes for CAISPGETQYF.

V usage is TRBV7-8 and J usage is TRBJ2-1; 11 bases map to TRBD2. Per germline, CDR1 SGHVS and CDR2 FQNEAQ. The CDR3 contains 16 residues. V shed 5 bases, J shed 6 bases, and the junction held 9 bases outside the gene matches. The CDR3 protein is CASSPSSLAGGNEQFF. The CDR3 nucleotides read TGTGCCAGCAGCCCCAGTAGTCTAGCGGGAGGCAATGAGCAGTTCTTC. The variable domain in full, with the rest retrieved from reference TRBV7-8 and TRBJ2-1, is GAGVSQSPRYKVAKRGQDVALRCDPISGHVSLFWYQQALGQGPEFLTYFQNEAQLDKSGLPSDRFFAERPEGSVSTLKIQRTQQEDSAVYLCASSPSSLAGGNEQFFGPGTRLTVL.

Remarks on this clone: One junction end disagrees with the germline gene, perhaps due to a read error. The chain is built from TRBV19 and TRBJ1-2; D gene unclear. The V gene's germline CDR1 is LNHDA and CDR2 SQIVND (reference sequence). The CDR3 is 14 residues long. In DNA, the CDR3 is TGTGCCAGTAGTATACTGGAGACTAAATATGGCTACACCTTC. Translation gives CASSILETKYGYTF.

The chain carries TRBV10-2 and TRBJ1-4; the D gene is possibly TRBD1 (5 bases). The CDR3 extends over 15 amino acids. V was trimmed by 7 bases and J by 0 bases, leaving 12 bases between them. Germline CDR1 reads WSHSY; CDR2 reads SAAADI. In DNA, the CDR3 is TGCGCCAGCAAGATCGCGGGGGCAACTAATGAAAAACTGTTTTTT. Amino acids: CASKIAGATNEKLFF.

This sequence joins TRBV6-2 or TRBV6-3 and TRBJ2-1; no clear D. Looked up from germline, CDR1 is MNHEY and CDR2 is SVGEGT. V lost 2 bases to trimming and J lost 7 bases, with 6 bases between them. The CDR3 is made up of 12 amino acids. CDR3 bases: TGTGCCAGCAGTTACAGACAAAATGAGCAGTTCTTC. Residues: CASSYRQNEQFF.

V usage is TRBV7-9 and J usage is TRBJ2-7; TRBD2 matches at 11 bases. The CDR3 runs 19 residues. The junction had 15 bases not matched to a gene; V was cut back by 5 bases and J by 0 bases. The germline V gene has CDR1 SEHNR and CDR2 FQNEAQ (reference sequence). Here the CDR3 DNA reads TGTGCCAGCAGCCGGCCGAGGACGGCGGGACTAGCGGCCTCCTACGAGCAGTACTTC. This codes for CASSRPRTAGLAASYEQYF.

The rearrangement links TRBV5-1 to TRBJ2-5; 9 bases map to TRBD2. Germline V gene sequence: CDR1 SGHRS, CDR2 YFSETQ. The CDR3 totals 14 residues. After removal of 6 bases from V and 5 bases from J, the junction contained 8 bases not matched to a gene. The CDR3 here is CASTLGSGRETQYF. The CDR3, as DNA: TGCGCCAGCACCCTTGGGAGCGGGAGGGAGACCCAGTACTTC.

This clone was counted once. V and J are TRBV20-1 and TRBJ1-2, with 12 bases aligning to TRBD1. Unmatched junction bases numbered 7, after V lost 3 bases and J lost 8 bases. Germline V lookup: CDR1 DFQATT, CDR2 SNEGSKA (reference sequence). This CDR3 is built from 14 residues. The CDR3 loop is CSASYRDRGQGYTF. DNA of the CDR3: TGCAGTGCTAGTTATCGGGACAGGGGGCAAGGCTACACCTTC.

V is TRBV5-6 and J is TRBJ2-3; 13 bases agree with TRBD2. The CDR3 is made up of 17 amino acids. V lost 2 bases, J lost 5 bases, and 8 bases stayed unmatched. Germline CDR1 and CDR2: SGHDT and YYEEEE. In nucleotides, the CDR3 is TGTGCCAGCAGCTTAAACGTTGGACTAGCGGGAGTAGATACGCAGTATTTT. This sequence encodes CASSLNVGLAGVDTQYF.

This sequence joins TRBV19 and TRBJ2-7; tentatively, D is TRBD1 (5 bases). CDR1 and CDR2 from the germline V gene are LNHDA and SQIVND (reference sequence). V lost 2 bases and J 0 bases, leaving 8 bases between the germline ends. The CDR3 length is 14 residues. Here the CDR3 DNA reads TGTGCCAGTAGTATAAGACAGTCCTCCTACGAGCAGTACTTC. This encodes CASSIRQSSYEQYF.

The DNA of the CDR3 is TGCGCCAGCAGCTTGCGAGGGGGCGAGTGGGACATTCAGTACTTC. Amino acid sequence: CASSLRGGEWDIQYF. The chain combines TRBV5-1 with TRBJ2-4; 7 positions match TRBD1. The V and J ends lost 1 base and 8 bases, in that order; junction bases with no gene match: 9. CDR3 size: 15 residues. Germline CDR1 reads SGHRS; CDR2 reads YFSETQ. The full variable domain, in which reference TRBV5-1 and TRBJ2-4 provide the parts outside the CDR3, is KAGVTQTPRYLIKTRGQQVTLSCSPISGHRSVSWYQQTPGQGLQFLFEYFSETQRNKGNFPGRFSGRQFSNSRSEMNVSTLELGDSALYLCASSLRGGEWDIQYFGAGTRLSVL.

V and J are TRBV10-3 and TRBJ1-5, with 9 bases lining up with TRBD1. CDR1 is ENHRY and CDR2 is SYGVKD in the germline V gene. The J segment lost 6 bases and the V segment lost 4 bases, leaving 4 bases of the junction unmatched. The CDR3 totals 14 residues. In nucleotides, the CDR3 is TGTGCCATCAGTGGGACAGGGGAGGCTCAGCCCCAGCATTTT. It yields the protein CAISGTGEAQPQHF.

The chain combines TRBV5-4 with TRBJ1-6; the D is unclear. CDR1 is SGHNT and CDR2 is YYREEE in the germline V gene (reference sequence). The CDR3 length is 14 residues. V was shortened by 0 bases and J by 5 bases, with 6 bases between the two germline ends. The CDR3 region has the DNA TGTGCCAGCAGCTTGGTTTCAGATAATTCACCCCTCCACTTT. Translating it yields CASSLVSDNSPLHF.

The chain uses TRBV21-1 and TRBJ1-6; the table's D call TRBD1 went unverified against the DNA. TRBV21-1 is labeled a pseudogene. CDR3 size: 18 residues. CDR3 region: CASSKDGGQGQYNSPLHF. The DNA of the CDR3 is TGTGCCAGCAGCAAGGACGGGGGACAGGGCCAATATAATTCACCCCTCCACTTT.

This clone was detected once. V and J are TRBV5-4 and TRBJ2-7, with D unresolved. V was cut by 3 bases and J by 4 bases, with 14 bases left in between. The germline V gene encodes CDR1 SGHNT and CDR2 YYREEE (reference sequence). CDR3 size: 14 residues. The CDR3 bases are TGTGCCAGCAGCTCCGAAAGTGGGCAGTACGAGCAGTACTTC. It is translated as CASSSESGQYEQYF. Supplemented by reference TRBV5-4 and TRBJ2-7, the full variable domain reads ETGVTQSPTHLIKTRGQQVTLRCSSQSGHNTVSWYQQALGQGPQFIFQYYREEENGRGNFPPRFSGLQFPNYSSELNVNALELDDSALYLCASSSESGQYEQYFGPGTRLTVT.

This rearrangement joins TRBV27 to TRBJ2-1; perhaps TRBD2 as D (5 bases). In germline, CDR1 is MNHEY, CDR2 SMNVEV (reference sequence). This CDR3 has 17 residues. The ends were cut back, 3 bases at V and 9 bases at J, with 24 bases in the middle. The CDR3, as DNA: TGTGCCAGCAGTTTTATTTTAGGGAGAGGGCCTTCTGGTGAGCAGTTCTTC. Translation gives CASSFILGRGPSGEQFF.

This clone was observed a single time. This chain connects TRBV28 to TRBJ2-2; D not resolved. With 8 bases removed from V and 4 bases from J, the gap between germline ends came to 8 bases. The CDR3 runs 12 residues. The germline V gene has CDR1 MDHEN and CDR2 SYDVKM. CDR3 sequence: CASQVATGELFF. The CDR3 bases are TGTGCCAGCCAGGTTGCCACCGGGGAGCTGTTTTTT.

The chain employs TRBV2 and TRBJ1-3, with D perhaps matching TRBD1 (6 bases). The CDR3 covers 17 residues. V was pared by 5 bases and J by 1 base, with 18 bases between. Looked up from germline, CDR1 is SNHLY and CDR2 is FYNNEI. The CDR3, as DNA: TGTGCCAGCAGTACAAGCATAGGACAGCCGTCTGGAAACACCATATATTTT. Protein: CASSTSIGQPSGNTIYF.

The chain combines TRBV30 with TRBJ1-5, with 8 bases matching TRBD1. Germline V gene sequence: CDR1 GTSNPN, CDR2 SVGIG (reference sequence). This CDR3 comprises 14 residues. J lost 9 bases, V lost 1 base, and 8 bases had no gene match. The CDR3 bases are TGTGCCTGGAGTGGGGGGACAGGAGAAATGCCCCAGCATTTT. It codes for CAWSGGTGEMPQHF.

The V call is TRBV7-9, the J call TRBJ2-2; D is undetermined. Per the germline V gene, CDR1 is SEHNR and CDR2 is FQNEAQ (reference sequence). CDR3 length: 15 residues. Trimming removed 7 bases from V and 4 bases from J, with 16 bases in between. This CDR3 is CASTSFWASTGELFF. CDR3 nucleotide sequence: TGTGCCAGCACCTCATTTTGGGCGAGCACCGGGGAGCTGTTTTTT.

This clone turned up a few times. V usage is TRBV29-1 and J usage is TRBJ2-2; tentatively, D is TRBD1 (6 bases). Germline-derived CDR1 and CDR2 are SQVTM and ANQGSEA. The length of the CDR3 is 13 residues. The V end was cut by 7 bases, the J end by 4 bases, with 13 bases between. The CDR3 sequence: CSADRSATGELFF. CDR3 bases: TGCAGCGCCGACAGGTCCGCCACCGGGGAGCTGTTTTTT.

The chain carries TRBV7-2 and TRBJ1-1; D gene unclear. The CDR3 contains 13 residues. The ends were cut back, 6 bases at V and 1 base at J, with 9 bases in the middle. The germline V gene encodes CDR1 SGHTA and CDR2 FQGNSA. CDR3 region: CASSFNWNTEAFF. The CDR3 bases are TGTGCCAGCAGTTTTAACTGGAACACTGAAGCTTTCTTT.

This clone was picked up one time. The chain carries TRBV27 and TRBJ1-1; TRBD1 aligns across 9 bases. The germline V gene has CDR1 MNHEY and CDR2 SMNVEV (reference sequence). V gave up 4 bases and J gave up 0 bases; unmatched junction bases: 15. This CDR3 region has 19 residues. The CDR3 protein is CASSYGSPGQGRMNTEAFF. CDR3 bases: TGTGCCAGCAGTTACGGATCCCCGGGACAGGGAAGAATGAACACTGAAGCTTTCTTT.

This rearrangement joins TRBV5-8 to TRBJ1-2; 11 nucleotides agree with TRBD1. Germline V CDR1 and CDR2: SGHTS, YDEGEE. The CDR3 runs to 14 residues. With V trimmed by 0 bases and J by 7 bases, 2 bases remained unmatched. CDR3 sequence: CASSLAGQGVGYTF. CDR3 DNA sequence: TGTGCCAGCAGCTTGGCGGGACAGGGGGTTGGCTACACCTTC.

The chain has TRBV19 and TRBJ2-7; 10 positions agree with TRBD1. V lost 6 bases, J lost 6 bases, and 8 bases stayed unmatched. This CDR3 is built from 14 residues. Germline V gene data show CDR1 as LNHDA and CDR2 as SQIVND (reference sequence). This CDR3 is CASSRGQGTGEQYF. The DNA of the CDR3 is TGTGCCAGTAGCAGGGGACAGGGGACGGGCGAGCAGTACTTC.

The chain has TRBV5-8 and TRBJ1-5; D is unclear. Trimming cost V 4 bases and J 4 bases, with 15 bases left between them. The germline CDR1 and CDR2 sequences are SGHTS and YDEGEE. This CDR3 contains 15 residues. CDR3 in amino acids: CASSRYIGGNQPQHF. The CDR3 DNA sequence: TGTGCCAGCAGCCGCTATATCGGAGGAAATCAGCCCCAGCATTTT.

The chain couples TRBV7-9 to TRBJ2-3; D possibly corresponds to TRBD1 (6 bases). The CDR3 consists of 13 residues. Trimming stripped 10 bases from V and 3 bases from J, with 14 bases between. CDR1 is SEHNR and CDR2 is FQNEAQ in the germline V gene (reference sequence). CDR3 amino acids: CATNRVGTDTQYF. As DNA, the CDR3 is TGTGCCACCAACAGGGTTGGTACAGATACGCAGTATTTT.

This rearrangement joins TRBV28 to TRBJ1-2; a possible D gene is TRBD1 (5 bases). The CDR3 loop spans 12 amino acids. Germline loops: CDR1 MDHEN, CDR2 SYDVKM. Trimming pared 2 bases from V and 7 bases from J, leaving 8 bases between. The CDR3 DNA is TGTGCCAGCAGTTTAGGGGCTCCTGGCTACACCTTC. Translated: CASSLGAPGYTF.

CDR3 bases: TGCAGTGCTAGTTCGCGACTAGCGGGACAAGAGACCCAGTACTTC. Its protein is CSASSRLAGQETQYF. V and J are TRBV20-1 and TRBJ2-5; 11 nucleotides line up with TRBD2. CDR1 is DFQATT and CDR2 is SNEGSKA in the germline V gene (reference sequence). The CDR3 consists of 15 residues. The V segment lost 3 bases and the J segment 2 bases; nucleotides outside the gene matches: 5.

The chain couples TRBV4-1 to TRBJ2-7, with 7 bases fitting TRBD1. The CDR3 sequence is 14 residues long. Germline CDR1 and CDR2: MGHRA and YSYEKL. The J segment lost 0 bases and the V segment lost 4 bases, leaving 3 bases of the junction unmatched. The chain's CDR3 is CASSPTGTSYEQYV. CDR3 coding DNA: TGCGCCAGCAGCCCGACAGGGACCTCCTACGAGCAGTACGTC.

This clone occurred once. The J gene is TRBJ1-5, the V gene TRBV7-9; 7 bases match TRBD1. Looked up from germline, CDR1 is SEHNR and CDR2 is FQNEAQ (reference sequence). This CDR3 is built from 14 residues. J gave up 7 bases and V 2 bases, and 5 bases lay outside the gene matches. The CDR3 coding sequence is TGTGCCAGCAGCTTACAGGGGGGAGAACAGCCCCAGCATTTT. Translating gives CASSLQGGEQPQHF.

DNA for the CDR3: TGCGCCAGCAGCTTCGCAGGGGAAACAGATACGCAGTATTTT. Translating gives CASSFAGETDTQYF. The V gene is TRBV5-1, the J gene TRBJ2-3; D perhaps matches TRBD1 (6 bases). This CDR3 is 14 amino acids long. Germline V lookup: CDR1 SGHRS, CDR2 YFSETQ. V lost 2 bases and J lost 3, with 10 bases in between.